This TCR beta chain was sequenced for a study of cytomegalovirus exposure and HLA in healthy donors. Study-wide points: Cytomegalovirus association was listed for about 160 TCR beta chains. In a later analysis, productive TCRs from donors in an Asian-associated ancestry cluster reportedly carried fewer N-insertions than the cohort mean. Upon later analysis, HLA-associated TCR beta chains proved more clonally expanded than other, equally common chains. Earlier analysis yielded a pattern in which most TCR beta V segments were productive about 90% or about 30% of the time.

Regarding this clone: Its cognate antigen is unknown.

Researchers ran the PCR with 60 Vbeta and 13 Jbeta primers. Produced via immunoSEQ multiplex PCR; TCRdb's table is partial and in-frame only. Of about 92,000 clones listed, over 70% are singletons. The CDR3 has 15 residues. V was cut by 2 bases and J by 4 bases, with 12 bases left in between. Germline V lookup: CDR1 MNHEY, CDR2 SVGAGI. The chain uses TRBV6-5 and TRBJ1-3; D gene unclear. Sequenced input: PBMCs. This sequence originates from a middle-aged man in good health and CMV-seropositive. CDR3 protein: CASSYDTLSGNTIYF. The CDR3 nucleotides are TGTGCCAGCAGTTACGACACCCTCTCAGGAAACACCATATATTTT.